The 29 T cell receptor beta chains reported below all come from one sample, sequenced in a study of memory CD4+ T cells and cytomegalovirus serostatus. Single viable CD3+CD4+CD8-CD45RO+ cells were sorted as the memory CD4+ T cells. Produced via immunoSEQ multiplex PCR; TCRdb's table is partial and in-frame only. The repertoire has under 50,000 clones, around 80% of them found once; the top ten carry around 5.2%. Material for sequencing was memory CD4+ T cells from blood. All receptors derive from an adult in good health and CMV-seropositive.

The V gene is TRBV19, the J gene TRBJ1-3, with unresolved D. Looked up from germline, CDR1 is LNHDA and CDR2 is SQIVND (reference sequence). With 7 bases removed from V and 0 bases from J, the gap between germline ends came to 13 bases. This CDR3 comprises 15 residues. The CDR3 spells CASNQWGGSGNTIYF. The CDR3 bases are TGTGCCAGTAACCAGTGGGGTGGCTCTGGAAACACCATATATTTT. Combining the CDR3 with reference TRBV19 and TRBJ1-3 gives the whole variable domain DGGITQSPKYLFRKEGQNVTLSCEQNLNHDAMYWYRQDPGQGLRLIYYSQIVNDFQKGDIAEGYSVSREKKESFPLTVTSAQKNPTAFYLCASNQWGGSGNTIYFGEGSWLTVV.

V is TRBV9 and J is TRBJ2-3, with 8 bases identical to TRBD2. The V segment lost 0 bases and the J segment 0 bases; nucleotides outside the gene matches: 6. Germline loops: CDR1 SGDLS, CDR2 YYNGEE. The CDR3 has 17 amino acids. The CDR3 spells CASSVAPGGGSTDTQYF. The CDR3 DNA is TGTGCCAGCAGCGTAGCCCCTGGCGGGGGGAGCACAGATACGCAGTATTTT.

The genes are TRBV5-1 and TRBJ1-2; the D gene is possibly TRBD1 (5 bases). Between the trimmed V and J ends, which lost 4 bases and 2 bases, there was a span of 15 bases. CDR3 size: 15 residues. The germline CDR1 and CDR2 sequences are SGHRS and YFSETQ. CDR3 protein: CASSPGDGGNYGYTF. The CDR3, as DNA: TGCGCCAGCAGCCCCGGGGACGGAGGAAACTATGGCTACACCTTC.

In its sample, this clone ranks as medium-sized (0.01 to 0.1%). The J gene is TRBJ1-6, the V gene TRBV9, with 7 nucleotides matching TRBD1. Germline V CDR1 and CDR2: SGDLS, YYNGEE. J lost 2 bases, V lost 4 bases, and 6 bases had no gene match. The CDR3 consists of 16 residues. This CDR3 reads CASSSRTGPYNSPLHF. The CDR3 nucleotides are TGTGCCAGCAGCTCGAGGACAGGACCCTATAATTCACCCCTCCACTTT.

The rearrangement uses TRBV5-1 and TRBJ1-1, with TRBD1 identical over 7 bases. This CDR3 is built from 13 residues. The germline gives CDR1 SGHRS, CDR2 YFSETQ. The J segment lost 3 bases and the V segment lost 7 bases, leaving 6 bases of the junction unmatched. The CDR3 loop reads CASSPTGDTEAFF. Here the CDR3 DNA reads TGCGCCAGCTCCCCTACAGGGGACACTGAAGCTTTCTTT.

The chain employs TRBV4-1 and TRBJ2-2, with D perhaps matching TRBD2 (5 bases). Trimming removed 0 bases at V and 6 bases at J, with 14 bases between. This CDR3 is 16 amino acids long. Germline V gives CDR1 MGHRA, CDR2 YSYEKL. The CDR3 is CASSQERGQRPGELFF. In DNA form, the CDR3 reads TGCGCCAGCAGCCAAGAAAGAGGCCAGCGGCCCGGGGAGCTGTTTTTT.

CDR3 amino acids: CASSTQTGTGELFF. For the CDR3, the DNA is TGTGCCAGTAGTACCCAGACAGGGACCGGGGAGCTGTTTTTT. The rearrangement uses TRBV19 and TRBJ2-2, with 7 bases matching TRBD1. This CDR3 has 14 residues. CDR1 LNHDA and CDR2 SQIVND come from the germline V gene (reference sequence). The J segment lost 5 bases and the V segment lost 4 bases, leaving 4 bases of the junction unmatched.

V gene TRBV5-1 combines with J gene TRBJ2-5, with 12 positions matching TRBD2. This CDR3 is 15 amino acids long. The germline gives CDR1 SGHRS, CDR2 YFSETQ. The V gene end was trimmed by 4 bases and the J gene end by 5 bases; junction bases not matched to a gene: 6. CDR3 sequence: CASSATSGSGETQYF. Here the CDR3 DNA reads TGCGCCAGCAGCGCGACTAGCGGGAGCGGGGAGACCCAGTACTTC.

The genes are TRBV5-8 and TRBJ2-7, with D possibly TRBD2 on 5 matching bases. CDR3 size: 16 residues. V shed 5 bases and J shed 4 bases, with 22 bases lying between them. The germline CDR1 and CDR2 sequences are SGHTS and YDEGEE. In nucleotides, the CDR3 is TGTGCCAGCAGACCCCAGAGCACGGGGATGGGTTACGAGCAGTACTTC. It is translated as CASRPQSTGMGYEQYF.

The CDR3 sequence is CASSLVGGLDEQFF. In DNA form, the CDR3 reads TGTGCCAGCAGCTTAGTGGGAGGGCTCGATGAGCAGTTCTTC. The chain has TRBV7-2 and TRBJ2-1, with 7 bases fitting TRBD2. Germline V gives CDR1 SGHTA, CDR2 FQGNSA. The CDR3 totals 14 residues. J gave up 8 bases and V 1 base, and 5 bases lay outside the gene matches.

The chain recombines TRBV5-1 with TRBJ1-1; 7 nucleotides line up with TRBD1. Looked up from germline, CDR1 is SGHRS and CDR2 is YFSETQ. The CDR3 is 15 residues long. The V gene end was trimmed by 2 bases and the J gene end by 6 bases; junction bases not matched to a gene: 10. The CDR3 protein is CASSLQGGFLAEAFF. The CDR3 nucleotides are TGCGCCAGCAGCTTACAAGGGGGCTTTCTTGCTGAAGCTTTCTTT.

This rearrangement joins TRBV5-1 to TRBJ2-2, with D unclear. This CDR3 is built from 16 residues. V was clipped by 0 bases and J by 0 bases, with 9 bases between them. Germline V CDR1 and CDR2: SGHRS, YFSETQ. CDR3 in amino acids: CASSLGRRSNTGELFF. CDR3 sequence (DNA): TGCGCCAGCAGCTTGGGGCGGCGATCGAACACCGGGGAGCTGTTTTTT.

This rearrangement joins TRBV18 to TRBJ2-1; D gene unclear. The CDR3 length is 15 residues. In germline, CDR1 is KGHSH, CDR2 LQKENI. Trimming left V 6 bases short and J 7 bases short, with 19 bases between. DNA for the CDR3: TGTGCCAGCTCTTTCTATGCCCAGCTGGGGAATGAGCAGTTCTTC. This translates into CASSFYAQLGNEQFF.

V and J are TRBV4-1 and TRBJ2-7; D is undetermined. Germline CDR1 and CDR2: MGHRA and YSYEKL. The CDR3 is 14 residues long. Trimming pared 4 bases from V and 6 bases from J, leaving 16 bases between. The CDR3 is CASSLNTGPSEQYF. The CDR3 bases are TGCGCCAGCAGCCTAAACACCGGGCCGAGCGAGCAGTACTTC.

A few counts support this clone. The chain links TRBV10-3 to TRBJ2-2, with 11 bases that match TRBD1. The V gene's germline CDR1 is ENHRY and CDR2 SYGVKD. This CDR3 is built from 15 residues. V gave up 6 bases and J gave up 4 bases; unmatched junction bases: 4. CDR3: CAISTGQGGTGELFF. The CDR3 DNA reads TGTGCCATCAGCACGGGACAGGGGGGCACCGGGGAGCTGTTTTTT.

Turning to this clone: Sequence at one end of the junction differs from germline and may be a read error. The V call is TRBV29-1, the J call TRBJ2-7; 8 nucleotides match TRBD1. Germline V CDR1 and CDR2: SQVTM, ANQGSEA. The CDR3 extends over 14 amino acids. This CDR3 is CSVKGAGGFYGQYF. DNA for the CDR3: TGCAGCGTCAAAGGGGCAGGGGGCTTCTACGGGCAGTACTTC.

The V and J genes are TRBV9 and TRBJ1-2; 7 positions agree with TRBD1. The CDR3 has 15 residues. V was clipped by 0 bases and J by 5 bases; unmatched bases: 7. Germline V gene lookup returns CDR1 SGDLS and CDR2 YYNGEE. CDR3: CASSVAVGGEYGYTF. CDR3 in DNA: TGTGCCAGCAGCGTAGCGGTAGGGGGCGAGTATGGCTACACCTTC.

CDR3 nucleotide sequence: TGCGCCAGCAGCACCCAGACAGGGGCTCTAGAGACCCAGTACTTC. It translates to CASSTQTGALETQYF. The chain recombines TRBV5-1 with TRBJ2-5, with TRBD1 identical over 8 bases. This CDR3 spans 15 amino acids. Germline V gene sequence: CDR1 SGHRS, CDR2 YFSETQ. V dropped 4 bases and J dropped 4; count of bases not matched to a gene: 9.

This clone was recorded a few times. The chain links TRBV4-1 to TRBJ2-2, with unresolved D. The CDR3 runs 13 residues. V was cut by 3 bases and J by 6 bases, with 8 bases left in between. Germline assignment: CDR1 MGHRA and CDR2 YSYEKL. CDR3 residues: CASSHEVAGELFF. The DNA for the CDR3 is TGCGCCAGCAGCCATGAGGTCGCCGGGGAGCTGTTTTTT.

V and J are TRBV4-2 and TRBJ1-5; D is unresolved. Trimming left V 0 bases short and J 7 bases short, with 19 bases between. This CDR3 is built from 17 residues. The germline V gene has CDR1 LGHNA and CDR2 YNFKEQ. CDR3 sequence reads: CASSQDWAAIATQPQHF. CDR3 nucleotides: TGTGCCAGCAGCCAAGATTGGGCAGCCATAGCAACCCAGCCCCAGCATTTT.

The rearrangement uses TRBV19 and TRBJ1-5, with TRBD1 as a possible D gene (5 bases). V lost 3 bases and J 4 bases, leaving 16 bases between the germline ends. Per germline, CDR1 LNHDA and CDR2 SQIVND (reference sequence). The CDR3 extends over 16 amino acids. Here the CDR3 reads CASSIGGRSWNQPQHF. The CDR3 DNA reads TGTGCCAGTAGTATTGGGGGACGGTCTTGGAATCAGCCCCAGCATTTT. Complete variable domain (other parts from reference TRBV19 and TRBJ1-5): DGGITQSPKYLFRKEGQNVTLSCEQNLNHDAMYWYRQDPGQGLRLIYYSQIVNDFQKGDIAEGYSVSREKKESFPLTVTSAQKNPTAFYLCASSIGGRSWNQPQHFGDGTRLSIL.

The chain employs TRBV28 and TRBJ1-1; D gene uncertain. V dropped 7 bases and J dropped 4 bases, with 4 bases sitting between them. The CDR3 extends over 10 amino acids. Germline CDR1 MDHEN, CDR2 SYDVKM. The CDR3 reads CASKGTEAFF. The CDR3 nucleotides read TGTGCCAGCAAGGGCACTGAAGCTTTCTTT.

V gene TRBV6-1 combines with J gene TRBJ2-5; no clear D gene. The CDR3 sequence is 13 residues long. Deletions cut 3 bases from V and 5 bases from J, with 10 bases between. Germline values: CDR1 MNHNS, CDR2 SASEGT. CDR3 nucleotide sequence: TGTGCCAGCAGTGAGTACGAAGAGGAGACCCAGTACTTC. The encoded protein is CASSEYEEETQYF.

The chain recombines TRBV6-1 with TRBJ1-4, with 7 bases identical to TRBD1. The CDR3 has 14 residues. Trimming removed 6 bases from V and 5 bases from J; junction bases left unmatched: 6. Germline CDR1 and CDR2: MNHNS and SASEGT. The CDR3 region is CASRGDSQNEKLFF. The DNA for the CDR3 is TGTGCCAGCAGGGGGGACAGCCAAAATGAAAAACTGTTTTTT.

The rearrangement links TRBV6-1 to TRBJ1-6, with D tentatively TRBD1 (5 bases). The CDR3 length is 14 residues. Trimming left V 8 bases short and J 7 bases short, with 15 bases between. Germline loops: CDR1 MNHNS, CDR2 SASEGT. CDR3 loop: CASAGDSANSPLHF. CDR3 DNA sequence: TGTGCCAGCGCGGGGGATTCCGCCAATTCACCCCTCCACTTT.

V is TRBV4-2 and J is TRBJ1-3; D unresolved. V lost 0 bases, J lost 0 bases, and 12 bases lay in between. Germline V gene data show CDR1 as LGHNA and CDR2 as YNFKEQ. The CDR3 totals 17 residues. The DNA for the CDR3 is TGTGCCAGCAGCCAAGAGACCCGGCACGACTCTGGAAACACCATATATTTT. It codes for CASSQETRHDSGNTIYF.

This clone was counted only a few times. The chain has TRBV19 and TRBJ2-2, with a tentative D call TRBD2 (6 bases). V was shortened by 6 bases and J by 7 bases, with 12 bases between the two germline ends. The CDR3 has 13 amino acids. Germline V lookup: CDR1 LNHDA, CDR2 SQIVND (reference sequence). CDR3 loop: CASRGGSVGELFF. The CDR3 DNA sequence: TGTGCCAGTAGAGGAGGGTCCGTCGGGGAGCTGTTTTTT.

The genes are TRBV7-2 and TRBJ2-1; 8 bases line up with TRBD2. The length of the CDR3 is 16 residues. Germline V gene data show CDR1 as SGHTA and CDR2 as FQGNSA. The junction had 6 bases not matched to a gene; V was cut back by 5 bases and J by 0 bases. The CDR3 loop is CASSRNSGNSYNEQFF. CDR3 DNA: TGTGCCAGCAGCCGAAATAGCGGGAACTCCTACAATGAGCAGTTCTTC.

The J gene is TRBJ2-4, the V gene TRBV2; D call uncertain. V gave up 5 bases and J gave up 5 bases, with 13 bases separating them. This CDR3 region has 14 residues. Germline-derived CDR1 and CDR2 are SNHLY and FYNNEI. CDR3 in DNA: TGTGCCAGCAGTCCCGCGACCGGGCAAAACATTCAGTACTTC. Amino acid sequence: CASSPATGQNIQYF.